Following are 23 T cell receptor beta chains from one sample sequenced in a study of cytomegalovirus exposure and HLA in healthy donors. The study ran its PCR with 60 Vbeta and 13 Jbeta primers. Only in-frame clones appear in the TCRdb table, and some are missing; sequencing was by immunoSEQ multiplex PCR. The data contain some 170,000 clones, about 81% of them singletons. The sequencing input was PBMCs. These receptors came from a woman between 18 and 29 years old in good health and CMV-seronegative.

This clone was found once. The V call is TRBV7-9, the J call TRBJ1-1; unclear D gene. V gave up 5 bases and J gave up 8 bases, with 12 bases separating them. Per germline, CDR1 SEHNR and CDR2 FQNEAQ (reference sequence). This CDR3 is 12 amino acids long. CDR3 sequence reads: CASSISGGEAFF. The CDR3 DNA follows: TGTGCCAGCAGCATCTCTGGCGGGGAAGCTTTCTTT. Together with reference TRBV7-9 and TRBJ1-1, the CDR3 gives the full variable domain: DTGVSQNPRHKITKRGQNVTFRCDPISEHNRLYWYRQTLGQGPEFLTYFQNEAQLEKSRLLSDRFSAERPKGSFSTLEIQRTEQGDSAMYLCASSISGGEAFFGQGTRLTVV.

This sequence joins TRBV7-9 and TRBJ2-7; D possibly corresponds to TRBD2 (7 bases). The CDR3 consists of 17 residues. Trimming cost V 5 bases and J 3 bases, with 23 bases left between them. CDR1 is SEHNR and CDR2 is FQNEAQ in the germline V gene (reference sequence). CDR3 bases: TGTGCCAGCAGCCCCCCTCCCTTCGGGGGGCTTAGCTACGAGCAGTACTTC. Amino acids: CASSPPPFGGLSYEQYF.

The V and J genes are TRBV6-1 and TRBJ1-2; TRBD1 might be the D (5 bases). Trimming cost V 6 bases and J 7 bases, with 15 bases left between them. The CDR3 runs to 13 residues. Germline V gene data show CDR1 as MNHNS and CDR2 as SASEGT. The CDR3 loop is CASSLGGVGGYTF. DNA of the CDR3: TGTGCCAGCAGCCTGGGGGGAGTGGGTGGCTACACCTTC.

The rearrangement uses TRBV5-4 and TRBJ2-5, with TRBD1 matching 7 bases. The CDR3 has 16 amino acids. Germline V gene lookup returns CDR1 SGHNT and CDR2 YYREEE (reference sequence). V shed 4 bases and J 2 bases; nucleotides not matched to a gene: 11. The CDR3 DNA is TGTGCCAGCAGCCCCTCGAGACAGGGACCACAAGAGACCCAGTACTTC. Protein product: CASSPSRQGPQETQYF.

The chain has TRBV4-1 and TRBJ2-5; TRBD2 matches 8 bases. The CDR3 has 16 residues. Germline CDR1 and CDR2: MGHRA and YSYEKL. The V gene end was trimmed by 1 base and the J gene end by 0 bases; junction bases not matched to a gene: 4. The CDR3 sequence is CASSQGPAGDQETQYF. The CDR3 DNA sequence: TGCGCCAGCAGCCAAGGTCCAGCGGGGGACCAAGAGACCCAGTACTTC.

V gene TRBV7-2 combines with J gene TRBJ1-3; D not certain. CDR1 and CDR2 (germline): SGHTA, FQGNSA. This CDR3 spans 13 amino acids. Between the trimmed V and J ends, which lost 7 bases and 2 bases, there was a span of 9 bases. CDR3 protein: CASTSAAGNTIYF. The CDR3 bases are TGTGCCAGCACCTCAGCCGCTGGAAACACCATATATTTT.

The rearrangement links TRBV2 to TRBJ1-2; tentative D call: TRBD1 (6 bases). CDR1 and CDR2 from the germline V gene are SNHLY and FYNNEI. V lost 4 bases to trimming and J lost 14 bases, with 14 bases between them. The CDR3 loop spans 11 amino acids. The CDR3 bases are TGTGCCAGCAGTGTAAGCAGGGGACCTACCTTC. The encoded protein is CASSVSRGPTF.

This clone was counted a single time. V gene TRBV7-9 combines with J gene TRBJ1-4; 8 positions agree with TRBD1. This CDR3 is built from 15 residues. V shed 5 bases, J shed 5 bases, and the junction held 7 bases outside the gene matches. CDR1 SEHNR and CDR2 FQNEAQ come from the germline V gene (reference sequence). The DNA of the CDR3 is TGTGCCAGCAGCGCCCGGACAGGGCCGAATGAAAAACTGTTTTTT. It codes for CASSARTGPNEKLFF.

The chain recombines TRBV5-1 with TRBJ1-1; TRBD1 aligns across 7 bases. Germline CDR1 reads SGHRS; CDR2 reads YFSETQ. The CDR3 runs 14 residues. Trimming cost V 8 bases and J 2 bases; bases outside gene matches: 9. The CDR3 DNA follows: TGCGCCAGTTCTCCTACAGGGGTAAACACTGAAGCTTTCTTT. Amino acid sequence: CASSPTGVNTEAFF.

The V call is TRBV29-1, the J call TRBJ2-7; 9 positions match TRBD1. The CDR3 is 15 residues long. The V and J ends lost 4 bases and 6 bases, in that order; junction bases with no gene match: 13. Germline V lookup: CDR1 SQVTM, CDR2 ANQGSEA. The CDR3 here is CSVVNQGTGTREQYF. CDR3 sequence (DNA): TGCAGCGTTGTAAACCAGGGGACAGGGACCCGCGAGCAGTACTTC.

This rearrangement joins TRBV27 to TRBJ1-1; no clear D gene. CDR1 and CDR2 from the germline V gene are MNHEY and SMNVEV (reference sequence). Deletions cut 5 bases from V and 2 bases from J, with 12 bases between. The CDR3 contains 14 residues. CDR3 sequence (DNA): TGTGCCAGCAGTCCTGCACGGGGTAACACTGAAGCTTTCTTT. Protein sequence: CASSPARGNTEAFF.

V gene TRBV19 combines with J gene TRBJ2-6; D uncertain. The CDR3 sequence is 16 residues long. The ends were cut back, 5 bases at V and 2 bases at J, with 13 bases in the middle. CDR1 and CDR2 (germline): LNHDA, SQIVND (reference sequence). This CDR3 reads CASSPPRAAGANVLTF. CDR3 coding DNA: TGTGCCAGTAGTCCCCCCCGTGCGGCTGGGGCCAACGTCCTGACTTTC.

The chain uses TRBV19 and TRBJ1-1, with D maybe TRBD1 (5 bases). There are 13 residues in the CDR3. Germline V gene sequence: CDR1 LNHDA, CDR2 SQIVND (reference sequence). V lost 9 bases and J lost 0, with 11 bases in between. The CDR3 protein is CASSGLMNTEAFF. CDR3 nucleotides: TGTGCCAGCTCGGGACTGATGAACACTGAAGCTTTCTTT.

This clone was seen a single time. CDR3 sequence (DNA): TGTGCCAGCAGCCCCGCGGGGGCAACTAATGAAAAACTGTTTTTT. It is translated as CASSPAGATNEKLFF. The chain joins TRBV5-4 to TRBJ1-4, with D possibly matching TRBD1 (5 bases). Per the germline V gene, CDR1 is SGHNT and CDR2 is YYREEE (reference sequence). The CDR3 sequence is 15 residues long. V was pared by 4 bases and J by 0 bases, with 10 bases between.

As to this clone: Different DNA sequences within this sample yield the same CDR3. The genes are TRBV9 and TRBJ1-1; weak D call: TRBD1 (5 bases). The CDR3 is made up of 13 amino acids. Germline CDR1 and CDR2: SGDLS and YYNGEE. The germline V and J ends were trimmed by 0 bases and 4 bases, with 7 bases remaining between them. This CDR3 is CASSVGQGTEAFF. CDR3 in DNA: TGTGCCAGCAGCGTAGGCCAGGGCACTGAAGCTTTCTTT.

The chain is built from TRBV28 and TRBJ2-1; the match to TRBD2 covers 10 bases. The CDR3 has 16 residues. Germline V gene data show CDR1 as MDHEN and CDR2 as SYDVKM. V was pared by 0 bases and J by 10 bases, with 9 bases of the junction left unmatched. The CDR3 reads CASSLCCQREGWEQFF. The CDR3 region has the DNA TGTGCCAGCAGTTTATGTTGTCAGCGGGAGGGATGGGAGCAGTTCTTC.

This clone was observed a single time. The V and J genes are TRBV29-1 and TRBJ1-1; weak D call: TRBD1 (6 bases). Per germline, CDR1 SQVTM and CDR2 ANQGSEA. The V end lost 3 bases, the J end lost 0 bases, and 17 bases lay between the germline ends. The CDR3 is 16 residues long. CDR3 sequence: CSVEEDRTLLNTEAFF. For the CDR3, the DNA is TGCAGCGTTGAGGAGGACAGAACTCTTTTGAACACTGAAGCTTTCTTT.

This chain links TRBV28 with TRBJ1-1; weak D call: TRBD1 (6 bases). CDR1 and CDR2 from the germline V gene are MDHEN and SYDVKM. The CDR3 runs to 14 residues. The V gene lost 4 bases and the J gene lost 11 bases, with 20 bases spanning the gap. CDR3 residues: CASSSQGSPPYAFF. CDR3 bases: TGTGCCAGCAGTTCACAGGGTTCCCCCCCTTACGCTTTCTTT.

This clone was recorded only once. The chain has TRBV7-3 and TRBJ2-1; TRBD2 agrees at 14 bases. The CDR3 sequence is 15 residues long. Looked up from germline, CDR1 is SGHTA and CDR2 is FQGTGA. Germline trimming cut 5 bases from V and 7 bases from J; bases unmatched to any gene: 4. The CDR3 DNA reads as TGTGCCAGCAGCGAGGGACTAGCGGGGGTTAATGAGCAGTTCTTC. As protein: CASSEGLAGVNEQFF.

This chain joins TRBV7-2 and TRBJ1-2; D uncertain. CDR1 is SGHTA, CDR2 FQGNSA, per germline. Trimming shortened V by 5 bases and J by 6 bases, and 16 bases separated the two germline ends. The CDR3 is made up of 14 amino acids. This chain's CDR3 is CASSPYQERNGYTF. The CDR3 bases are TGTGCCAGCAGCCCCTACCAGGAAAGGAATGGCTACACCTTC.

The J gene is TRBJ2-1, the V gene TRBV7-9; D is unresolved. Trimming took off 5 bases at V and 3 bases at J, with 8 bases between the two ends. The CDR3 is 13 residues long. Germline lookup yields CDR1 SEHNR and CDR2 FQNEAQ (reference sequence). The CDR3, as DNA: TGTGCCAGCAGCCTCCAGGACTACAATGAGCAGTTCTTC. Amino acid sequence: CASSLQDYNEQFF.

The chain carries TRBV6-5 and TRBJ1-1, with 7 positions matching TRBD1. Looked up from germline, CDR1 is MNHEY and CDR2 is SVGAGI. J lost 7 bases, V lost 2 bases, and 7 bases had no gene match. The CDR3 sequence is 14 residues long. This CDR3 is CASSYGQGVVEAFF. CDR3 bases: TGTGCCAGCAGTTACGGGCAGGGGGTAGTTGAAGCTTTCTTT.

This clone has only one observation. The chain joins TRBV2 to TRBJ1-6, with D possibly matching TRBD1 (6 bases). Trimming cost V 6 bases and J 5 bases, with 14 bases left between them. The CDR3 has 15 amino acids. Germline V gene lookup returns CDR1 SNHLY and CDR2 FYNNEI. In DNA, the CDR3 is TGTGCCAGCAGCCTATCGGGACAAAATAATTCACCCCTCCACTTT. It is translated as CASSLSGQNNSPLHF.